These 23 T cell receptor beta chains were all obtained from the same sample, sequenced in a study of blood T cell repertoires in COVID-19. The protocol was immunoSEQ multiplex PCR, while the TCRdb copy is restricted to in-frame clones and leaves out a portion. This sample carries 200,000 to 250,000 clones, about 83% of them seen once, and the ten largest clones take approximately 5.7%. The sequenced sample was peripheral blood. All receptors derive from a human donor in a cohort sampled during active COVID-19.

The gene calls are TRBV3-1 (or the pseudogene TRBV3-2) and TRBJ2-7; D gene uncertain. From germline, CDR1 is LGHDT and CDR2 YNNKEL (reference sequence). The CDR3 spans 11 residues. V was cut by 0 bases and J by 7 bases, with 4 bases left in between. CDR3 bases: TGTGCCAGCAGCCAAGACTATGAGCAGTACTTC. It translates to CASSQDYEQYF.

This chain links TRBV7-6 with TRBJ1-4; 9 positions agree with TRBD1. This CDR3 is built from 14 residues. J lost 8 bases, V lost 7 bases, and 8 bases had no gene match. The germline CDR1 and CDR2 sequences are SGHVS and FNYEAQ. The CDR3: CASTPGQGREKLFF. The CDR3 bases are TGTGCCAGCACGCCGGGACAGGGACGAGAAAAACTGTTTTTT.

The V and J genes are TRBV4-2 and TRBJ2-7; 8 bases fit TRBD2. This CDR3 region has 15 residues. Germline CDR1 LGHNA, CDR2 YNFKEQ. Losses at the gene ends were 4 bases for V and 6 bases for J; bases not matched to a gene: 11. CDR3: CASSPGLARTSEQYF. CDR3 coding DNA: TGTGCCAGCAGCCCCGGACTAGCCCGGACTTCCGAGCAGTACTTC.

This rearrangement joins TRBV27 to TRBJ2-7; 7 positions agree with TRBD1. From germline, CDR1 is MNHEY and CDR2 SMNVEV (reference sequence). The CDR3 consists of 15 residues. The V segment lost 4 bases and the J segment 0 bases; nucleotides outside the gene matches: 6. This CDR3 is CASSSPGQSSYEQYF. CDR3 coding DNA: TGTGCCAGCAGTTCTCCGGGACAGAGCTCCTACGAGCAGTACTTC.

The rearrangement links TRBV28 to TRBJ2-1; 12 bases fit TRBD1. The ends lost 3 bases at V and 6 bases at J; junction bases unmatched: 3. The germline CDR1 and CDR2 sequences are MDHEN and SYDVKM. CDR3 length: 15 residues. The CDR3 reads CASSLGDRGLNEQFF. In DNA form, the CDR3 reads TGTGCCAGCAGTTTGGGGGACAGGGGGCTCAATGAGCAGTTCTTC.

J is TRBJ1-5 and V is TRBV30, with 8 bases aligning to TRBD1. CDR3 length equals 15 residues. Germline V gene sequence: CDR1 GTSNPN, CDR2 SVGIG (reference sequence). V lost 2 bases, J lost 5 bases, and 8 bases stayed unmatched. In DNA, the CDR3 is TGTGCCTGGAGTCATATGACAGGGGCGGATCAGCCCCAGCATTTT. It translates to CAWSHMTGADQPQHF.

This chain links TRBV9 with TRBJ1-3, with a possible D match to TRBD1 (5 bases). CDR1 and CDR2 from the germline V gene are SGDLS and YYNGEE. V lost 3 bases and J 2 bases, leaving 15 bases between the germline ends. The CDR3 length is 16 residues. The CDR3 DNA reads as TGTGCCAGCAGCGCGCAGCAGGGAGGAACTGGAAACACCATATATTTT. It encodes CASSAQQGGTGNTIYF.

This clone was detected a few times. The chain has TRBV9 and TRBJ2-1; 11 bases fit TRBD2. V lost 3 bases and J lost 9; bases outside the gene matches: 8. This CDR3 spans 15 amino acids. Germline V gene data show CDR1 as SGDLS and CDR2 as YYNGEE. The CDR3 sequence: CASSGVAGGPPEQFF. In DNA, the CDR3 is TGTGCCAGCAGCGGAGTAGCGGGAGGGCCACCTGAGCAGTTCTTC.

The J gene is TRBJ2-1, the V gene TRBV10-3; possibly TRBD1 for D (5 bases). The CDR3 runs to 13 residues. V lost 7 bases, J lost 10 bases, and 17 bases lay in between. Germline V lookup: CDR1 ENHRY, CDR2 SYGVKD. The CDR3 DNA is TGTGCCATCACCATTCCCACAGGAGAAGAGCAGTTCTTC. Translated: CAITIPTGEEQFF.

A single count supports this clone. The V and J genes are TRBV10-1 and TRBJ2-2; 15 nucleotides line up with TRBD2. The CDR3 is made up of 17 amino acids. CDR1 and CDR2 from the germline V gene are WNHNN and SYGVQD (reference sequence). V dropped 8 bases and J dropped 5; count of bases not matched to a gene: 9. The CDR3 is CASGPGLAGGRTGELFF. Here the CDR3 DNA reads TGCGCCAGCGGTCCGGGACTAGCGGGAGGACGAACCGGGGAGCTGTTTTTT.

This clone has only one observation. The rearrangement joins TRBV6-5 to TRBJ1-1; TRBD1 might be the D (5 bases). CDR1 MNHEY and CDR2 SVGAGI come from the germline V gene. The V end lost 0 bases, the J end lost 4 bases, and 9 bases lay between the germline ends. The CDR3 sequence is 14 residues long. CDR3 DNA sequence: TGTGCCAGCAGTTACTCGCAGGGAGGCACTGAAGCTTTCTTT. It translates to CASSYSQGGTEAFF.

The V call is TRBV5-1, the J call TRBJ1-5, with 9 bases fitting TRBD1. The J segment lost 6 bases and the V segment lost 3 bases, leaving 7 bases of the junction unmatched. The CDR3 is made up of 15 amino acids. The germline gives CDR1 SGHRS, CDR2 YFSETQ. The CDR3 DNA follows: TGCGCCAGCAGCTGGGACGGACAGGGGACTCAGCCCCAGCATTTT. This translates into CASSWDGQGTQPQHF. Combining the CDR3 with reference TRBV5-1 and TRBJ1-5 gives the whole variable domain KAGVTQTPRYLIKTRGQQVTLSCSPISGHRSVSWYQQTPGQGLQFLFEYFSETQRNKGNFPGRFSGRQFSNSRSEMNVSTLELGDSALYLCASSWDGQGTQPQHFGDGTRLSIL.

V usage is TRBV15 and J usage is TRBJ1-1; 8 nucleotides align to TRBD1. This CDR3 has 14 residues. V shed 5 bases, J shed 5 bases, and the junction held 7 bases outside the gene matches. Germline lookup yields CDR1 LNHNV and CDR2 YYDKDF (reference sequence). This CDR3 reads CATSGVRGRTEAFF. CDR3 nucleotide sequence: TGTGCCACCAGCGGGGTCAGGGGGCGAACTGAAGCTTTCTTT.

The V gene is TRBV11-3, the J gene TRBJ2-1; possibly TRBD2 for D (6 bases). V lost 1 base to trimming and J lost 7 bases, with 8 bases between them. CDR3 length equals 13 residues. Germline V gene lookup returns CDR1 SGHNT and CDR2 YENEEA. The CDR3 coding sequence is TGTGCCAGCAGCTTAGTGGGGGGTAATGAGCAGTTCTTC. Translation: CASSLVGGNEQFF.

The genes are TRBV7-2 and TRBJ2-7, with D unresolved. Deletions cut 1 base from V and 6 bases from J, with 16 bases between. The CDR3 spans 15 residues. The germline V gene encodes CDR1 SGHTA and CDR2 FQGNSA. The CDR3 sequence: CASSLVVAASGEQYF. The CDR3 DNA reads TGTGCCAGCAGCTTAGTAGTCGCAGCCTCGGGCGAGCAGTACTTC. Complete variable domain (other parts from reference TRBV7-2 and TRBJ2-7): GAGVSQSPSNKVTEKGKDVELRCDPISGHTALYWYRQSLGQGLEFLIYFQGNSAPDKSGLPSDRFSAERTGGSVSTLTIQRTQQEDSAVYLCASSLVVAASGEQYFGPGTRLTVT.

The chain links TRBV27 to TRBJ2-7, with 14 bases fitting TRBD2. The CDR3 is 15 amino acids. CDR1 and CDR2 from the germline V gene are MNHEY and SMNVEV (reference sequence). V lost 5 bases, J lost 5 bases, and 5 bases stayed unmatched. The chain's CDR3 is CASSPWTSGGNEQYF. The CDR3 DNA sequence: TGTGCCAGCAGTCCTTGGACTAGCGGGGGGAACGAGCAGTACTTC.

This chain connects TRBV29-1 to TRBJ2-2; 8 bases line up with TRBD1. The CDR3 has 14 amino acids. Germline CDR1 and CDR2: SQVTM and ANQGSEA. With 4 bases clipped from V and 6 bases from J, the junction kept 7 bases outside the gene matches. The CDR3, as DNA: TGCAGCGTTGGAAAGCAGGGGGCGGCCGGGGAGCTGTTTTTT. It encodes CSVGKQGAAGELFF.

This clone was seen once. The chain links TRBV9 to TRBJ1-4, with TRBD1 matching 9 bases. V gave up 4 bases and J gave up 2 bases; unmatched junction bases: 6. Germline-derived CDR1 and CDR2 are SGDLS and YYNGEE. This CDR3 contains 16 residues. The CDR3 loop is CASSPSGQGTNEKLFF. The CDR3, as DNA: TGTGCCAGCAGCCCGAGTGGACAGGGGACTAATGAAAAACTGTTTTTT.

The chain recombines TRBV28 with TRBJ1-3; 8 bases align to TRBD1. From germline, CDR1 is MDHEN and CDR2 SYDVKM. V shed 3 bases and J 8 bases; nucleotides not matched to a gene: 6. CDR3 length equals 14 residues. The CDR3 region has the DNA TGTGCCAGCAGTTTTGGACAGGGTAGGCACACCATATATTTT. Translation: CASSFGQGRHTIYF.

The gene calls are TRBV13 and TRBJ2-3; D is perhaps TRBD2 (5 bases). The CDR3 length is 14 residues. V was pared by 5 bases and J by 4 bases, with 13 bases between. Germline assignment: CDR1 PRHDT and CDR2 FYEKMQ (reference sequence). DNA for the CDR3: TGTGCCAGCAGCACACGGAGGTTGGCAGATACGCAGTATTTT. Encoded protein: CASSTRRLADTQYF.

The chain employs TRBV2 and TRBJ2-3; 7 bases are a match to TRBD1. Germline trimming cut 6 bases from V and 6 bases from J; bases unmatched to any gene: 12. From germline, CDR1 is SNHLY and CDR2 FYNNEI. The CDR3 contains 15 residues. The CDR3 nucleotides read TGTGCCAGCAGCGAGGGGGCATCAAGGGGGGATACGCAGTATTTT. It translates to CASSEGASRGDTQYF.

This chain joins TRBV7-8 and TRBJ1-1; D unclear. CDR3 length: 15 residues. Trimming shortened V by 5 bases and J by 0 bases, and 13 bases separated the two germline ends. Germline CDR1 reads SGHVS; CDR2 reads FQNEAQ. CDR3 DNA sequence: TGTGCCAGCAGCCCAAAGCGGTCCATGAACACTGAAGCTTTCTTT. It yields the protein CASSPKRSMNTEAFF. Based on the CDR3 plus reference TRBV7-8 and TRBJ1-1, the full variable domain is GAGVSQSPRYKVAKRGQDVALRCDPISGHVSLFWYQQALGQGPEFLTYFQNEAQLDKSGLPSDRFFAERPEGSVSTLKIQRTQQEDSAVYLCASSPKRSMNTEAFFGQGTRLTVV.

The chain is built from TRBV5-6 and TRBJ1-5, with D uncertain. Germline CDR1 and CDR2: SGHDT and YYEEEE. The CDR3 totals 13 residues. Trimming took off 4 bases at V and 5 bases at J, with 10 bases between the two ends. The CDR3 DNA reads as TGTGCCAGCAGCCGGGAGAGAGATCAGCCCCAGCATTTT. Protein: CASSRERDQPQHF.